The rows below give T cell receptor beta chains drawn from one sample of a study of cytomegalovirus exposure and HLA in healthy donors. The assay was immunoSEQ multiplex PCR, and TCRdb's table has in-frame clones only and misses some. The table has around 140,000 clones, approximately 82% seen once; the top ten hold 1.4% to 1.5%. Sequenced sample: PBMCs. The receptors come from a man younger than 45 in good health and CMV-seropositive. The CDR3 runs from the conserved cysteine through the conserved F or W. A D gene is named only where the DNA matches it firmly. Clone size appears in some rows only: once, few, many, or a class for an expanded clone.

v_call	j_call	clone_size	d_call	cdr3_aa	cdr3_nt
TRBV7-3	TRBJ2-1	-	-	CASSLAGSNEQFF	TGTGCCAGCAGCTTAGCGGGGTCTAATGAGCAGTTCTTC
TRBV9	TRBJ2-6	few	-	CASSVIPRVLTF	TGTGCCAGCAGCGTAATTCCTCGGGTCCTGACTTTC
TRBV6-6	TRBJ1-5	-	-	CASRGDTHSNQPQHF	TGTGCCAGCAGGGGGGACACGCATAGCAATCAGCCCCAGCATTTT
TRBV28	TRBJ1-5	-	-	CASSLGGAGNQPQHF	TGTGCCAGCAGTTTAGGGGGGGCTGGGAATCAGCCCCAGCATTTT
TRBV25-1	TRBJ2-7	-	TRBD1	CASSLTGVHEQYF	TGTGCCAGCAGTCTGACAGGGGTCCACGAGCAGTACTTC
TRBV12-5	TRBJ2-1	few	-	CASGPNYNEQFF	TGTGCTAGTGGCCCTAATTACAATGAGCAGTTCTTC
TRBV10-3	TRBJ1-5	few	-	CAISESGQNQPQHF	TGTGCCATCAGTGAGTCGGGGCAAAATCAGCCCCAGCATTTT
TRBV6-1	TRBJ1-6	-	-	CASPGRVWMDSPLHF	TGTGCCAGCCCGGGGAGGGTTTGGATGGATTCCCCCCTCCACTTT
TRBV6-6	TRBJ2-2	-	TRBD1	CASSRGQFTGELFF	TGTGCCAGCAGCCGGGGACAGTTCACCGGGGAGCTGTTTTTT
TRBV28	TRBJ1-2	-	-	CASSLWGRGGYTF	TGTGCCAGCAGTTTATGGGGGCGCGGTGGCTACACCTTC
TRBV19	TRBJ2-5	few	-	CASSPQGMRQETQYF	TGTGCCAGTAGTCCCCAGGGGATGCGTCAAGAGACCCAGTACTTC
TRBV27	TRBJ2-7	-	-	CASSSGNEQYF	TGTGCCAGCAGTTCCGGTAACGAGCAGTACTTC
TRBV25-1	TRBJ1-3	-	-	CASSEFEVFSGNTIYF	TGTGCCAGCAGTGAATTCGAGGTCTTCTCTGGAAACACCATATATTTT
TRBV4-1	TRBJ2-3	few	TRBD2	CASSPGVVGTSGSRDTQYF	TGCGCCAGCAGCCCGGGGGTCGTCGGGACTAGCGGGAGTCGGGATACGCAGTATTTT
TRBV7-2	TRBJ2-7	-	TRBD2	CASSLTRRGGRNEQYF	TGTGCCAGCAGCTTAACCAGGCGGGGGGGCCGGAACGAGCAGTACTTC
TRBV18	TRBJ2-7	-	TRBD2	CASSLWAREEDEQYF	TGTGCCAGCTCCCTCTGGGCGCGGGAGGAGGACGAGCAGTACTTC
TRBV7-8	TRBJ1-5	-	-	CASSSGHLYSNQPQHF	TGTGCCAGCAGCTCCGGACATCTATATAGCAATCAGCCCCAGCATTTT
TRBV5-5	TRBJ1-2	-	TRBD1	CASSLGQLANYGYTF	TGTGCCAGTAGCTTGGGACAGCTAGCTAACTATGGCTACACCTTC
TRBV15	TRBJ2-3	-	TRBD2	CATSRTPAGGSADTQYF	TGTGCCACCAGCAGAACACCAGCGGGGGGGAGTGCAGATACGCAGTATTTT
TRBV4-2	TRBJ1-6	-	-	CASSQGSGYNSPLHF	TGTGCCAGCAGCCAAGGTTCAGGTTATAATTCACCCCTCCACTTT
TRBV28	TRBJ2-3	-	-	CASSPPGLLGNTDTQYF	TGTGCCAGCAGTCCACCGGGACTCCTAGGGAACACAGATACGCAGTATTTT
TRBV2	TRBJ2-1	-	-	CASSETRSSYNEQFF	TGTGCCAGCAGCGAAACTAGGAGCTCCTACAATGAGCAGTTCTTC
TRBV6-1	TRBJ2-7	-	TRBD2	CASSVGLGGEQYF	TGTGCCAGCAGTGTGGGCCTCGGGGGGGAGCAGTACTTC
TRBV5-4	TRBJ2-3	-	TRBD2	CASSLGAGGPRDTDTQYF	TGTGCCAGCAGCTTAGGAGCGGGAGGGCCGAGGGACACAGATACGCAGTATTTT
TRBV21-1	TRBJ1-4	few	-	CASSRKHRIATNEKLFF	TGTGCCAGCAGCAGGAAACACAGGATTGCAACTAATGAAAAACTGTTTTTT
TRBV2	TRBJ2-3	-	TRBD2	CASSLAGGPGDTQYF	TGTGCCAGCAGTCTAGCGGGGGGGCCAGGAGATACGCAGTATTTT
TRBV5-1	TRBJ2-3	-	-	CASRPLPTDTQYF	TGCGCCAGCAGACCACTTCCCACAGATACGCAGTATTTT
TRBV28	TRBJ1-2	-	-	CASSLWSKGIGYGYTF	TGTGCCAGCAGTTTATGGTCAAAGGGGATTGGGTATGGCTACACCTTC
TRBV28	TRBJ1-4	-	TRBD1	CASSQGGTTNEKLFF	TGTGCCAGCAGTCAAGGGGGCACAACTAATGAAAAACTGTTTTTT
TRBV4-2	TRBJ2-1	-	TRBD2	CASRGTSGLGEQFF	TGTGCCAGCAGGGGGACTAGCGGCCTTGGTGAGCAGTTCTTC
TRBV7-3	TRBJ1-5	-	-	CASSLTGGQPQHF	TGTGCCAGCAGCTTAACAGGGGGTCAGCCCCAGCATTTT
TRBV7-9	TRBJ2-1	-	-	CSSSPGRGNEQFF	TGTTCCAGCAGCCCAGGTAGGGGCAATGAGCAGTTCTTC
TRBV4-1	TRBJ2-1	-	TRBD2	CASSQQTSGVYNEQFF	TGCGCCAGCAGCCAGCAGACTAGCGGGGTCTACAATGAGCAGTTCTTC
TRBV5-1	TRBJ1-1	-	-	CASRPSPTGSPEASF	TGCGCCAGCAGGCCTAGTCCTACAGGGAGTCCTGAAGCTTCCTTT
TRBV28	TRBJ1-2	-	-	CASSLGGDYGYTF	TGTGCCAGCAGTTTAGGGGGGGACTATGGCTACACCTTC
TRBV15	TRBJ2-7	-	-	CATSRDRSYEQYF	TGTGCCACCAGCAGAGACAGGTCCTACGAGCAGTACTTC
TRBV6-6	TRBJ1-5	-	-	CASSSDAVNQPQHF	TGTGCCAGCAGTTCCGACGCGGTCAATCAGCCCCAGCATTTT
TRBV7-8	TRBJ1-1	-	-	CASSLARKGPGAFF	TGTGCCAGCAGCTTAGCGCGTAAGGGGCCGGGAGCTTTCTTT
TRBV9	TRBJ2-2	-	TRBD2	CASSSRLATNTGELFF	TGTGCCAGCAGCTCGCGACTAGCAACGAACACCGGGGAGCTGTTTTTT
TRBV7-2	TRBJ2-3	-	TRBD2	CASRPSGGWADTQYF	TGTGCCAGCAGACCTAGCGGGGGGTGGGCAGATACGCAGTATTTT
TRBV7-9	TRBJ2-7	few	-	CASSGATGYEQYF	TGTGCCAGCAGCGGAGCAACAGGGTACGAGCAGTACTTC
TRBV29-1	TRBJ2-7	-	-	CSVEAQGVEQYF	TGCAGCGTTGAGGCACAGGGTGTCGAGCAGTACTTC
TRBV7-9	TRBJ1-1	-	-	CASSFGGNMNTEAFF	TGTGCCAGCAGCTTCGGGGGTAATATGAACACTGAAGCTTTCTTT
TRBV21-1	TRBJ1-1	-	-	CASSKVDRGPVEAFF	TGTGCCAGCAGCAAGGTGGATAGGGGGCCAGTTGAAGCTTTCTTT
TRBV6-1	TRBJ2-1	-	-	CASRPTGTEQFF	TGTGCCAGCAGACCCACAGGGACTGAGCAGTTCTTC
TRBV18	TRBJ2-1	-	TRBD2	CASSTVAGNEQFF	TGTGCCAGCTCAACCGTAGCGGGAAATGAGCAGTTCTTC
TRBV27	TRBJ1-1	-	-	CASTPRGGGNTEAFF	TGTGCCAGCACCCCCCGTGGGGGCGGGAACACTGAAGCTTTCTTT
TRBV6-6	TRBJ2-5	-	-	CASSFPGTSLKEQYF	TGTGCCAGCAGTTTCCCCGGGACTTCCCTTAAGGAGCAGTACTTC
TRBV28	TRBJ2-6	-	-	CASSSSGANVLTF	TGTGCCAGCAGCAGCTCTGGGGCCAACGTCCTGACTTTC
TRBV6-5	TRBJ2-7	-	TRBD1	CASRPQGVYEQYF	TGTGCCAGCAGACCACAGGGGGTCTACGAGCAGTACTTC
TRBV5-4	TRBJ2-1	once	TRBD1	CASSPGTVYNEQFF	TGTGCCAGCAGCCCGGGGACAGTTTACAATGAGCAGTTCTTC
TRBV29-1	TRBJ2-7	-	-	CSVSGGQGYEQYF	TGCAGCGTCTCCGGGGGGCAAGGGTACGAGCAGTACTTC
TRBV28	TRBJ2-7	-	-	CASSFQGTYEQYF	TGTGCCAGCAGTTTCCAGGGTACCTACGAGCAGTACTTC
TRBV6-5	TRBJ1-1	-	-	CASRLGQNTEAFF	TGTGCCAGCAGGCTGGGACAGAACACTGAAGCTTTCTTT
TRBV28	TRBJ1-1	-	TRBD1	CASSSTGTVNTEAFF	TGTGCCAGCAGTTCTACCGGGACAGTGAACACTGAAGCTTTCTTT
TRBV27	TRBJ2-7	-	-	CASSSTSGTIYEQYF	TGTGCCAGCAGTTCCACCTCCGGGACAATCTACGAGCAGTACTTC
TRBV29-1	TRBJ2-7	-	TRBD2	CSVELDGGRYEQYF	TGCAGCGTTGAACTAGACGGGGGGAGGTACGAGCAGTACTTC